This record looks at one TCR beta chain sequence and its context. Its matching antigen is unknown. The data are from a study of T cells in Graves' hyperthyroidism and ophthalmopathy. Study-wide findings and caveats: The blood repertoire included most of the expanded thyroid clonotypes above 0.001.

RNA transcripts provided the source from which TCR beta CDR3 regions were amplified. HTBI primers were employed in a first-round RT-PCR of the TCR CDR3. TCRdb recomputed calls from the multiplex PCR reads with MiXCR, one row per CDR3 protein. Of about 480,000 distinct CDR3 sequences listed, 14% are singletons. For the diagnoses, clinical symptoms, serum thyroxine and TRAb, thyroid ultrasound and orbital computed tomography were used. The PBMCs were sourced from fresh peripheral blood (approximately 9 ml). After removal of 6 bases from V and 6 bases from J, the junction contained 3 bases not matched to a gene. The CDR3 extends over 13 amino acids.

This chain links TRBV12-3 or TRBV12-4 with TRBJ2-2; 8 bases fit TRBD2. This sequence originates from a woman aged 18-30 years with Graves' hyperthyroidism. The specimen was blood. The CDR3 protein is CASRGGRPGELFF. In DNA form, the CDR3 reads TGTGCCAGCAGGGGCGGGAGGCCCGGGGAGCTGTTTTTT.